This T cell receptor (beta chain) was observed in a study of cytomegalovirus exposure and HLA in healthy donors. The overall study: Approximately 80 million unique TCRs, all from HLA-typed donors, were included in an early release of the data. General study points: A later analysis linked 15,000 to 20,000 TCR beta sequences to HLA alleles at 0.05 false discovery rate. It was confirmed in vitro that a few of the CMV-associated chains were specific for CMV antigens.

The PCR made use of 60 Vbeta and 13 Jbeta primers. Method: immunoSEQ multiplex PCR; TCRdb's copy keeps in-frame clones and lacks some. The data contain fewer than 95,000 clones, 85% of them singletons. Losses at the gene ends were 0 bases for V and 9 bases for J; bases not matched to a gene: 6. The CDR3 runs to 16 residues. Germline V lookup: CDR1 SGHRS, CDR2 YFSETQ. This clone was observed a few times. No antigen is known for it. This TCR derives from a man aged 35 to 55 in good health and CMV-seropositive. The rearrangement links TRBV5-1 to TRBJ1-6, with 10 bases aligning to TRBD1. The sequenced sample consisted of PBMCs. This CDR3 is CASSLEGQGQVSPLHF. As DNA, the CDR3 is TGCGCCAGCAGCTTGGAGGGACAGGGGCAGGTTTCACCCCTCCACTTT. Complete variable domain (other parts from reference TRBV5-1 and TRBJ1-6): KAGVTQTPRYLIKTRGQQVTLSCSPISGHRSVSWYQQTPGQGLQFLFEYFSETQRNKGNFPGRFSGRQFSNSRSEMNVSTLELGDSALYLCASSLEGQGQVSPLHFGNGTRLTVT.